Following are 13 T cell receptor beta chains from one sample sequenced in a study of cytomegalovirus exposure and HLA in healthy donors. The PCR had 60 Vbeta and 13 Jbeta primers. Clones were sequenced by immunoSEQ multiplex PCR, and TCRdb holds only the in-frame ones, with some missing. The sample lists 160,000 or so clones, 80% occurring once. Sequencing was performed on PBMCs. Every receptor here comes from a man younger than 45 in good health and CMV-seronegative.

CDR3: CASSFRPGVNYGYTF. DNA of the CDR3: TGTGCCAGCAGTTTTCGGCCAGGGGTCAACTATGGCTACACCTTC. The chain carries TRBV28 and TRBJ1-2, with D possibly being TRBD1 (6 bases). V gave up 3 bases and J gave up 2 bases, with 13 bases separating them. Germline V gene sequence: CDR1 MDHEN, CDR2 SYDVKM. This CDR3 is built from 15 residues.

Only a few counts were recorded for this clone. This chain joins TRBV19 and TRBJ1-2; 8 bases line up with TRBD1. Trimming took 6 bases from V and 6 from J; bases not matched to a gene: 9. CDR1 is LNHDA and CDR2 is SQIVND in the germline V gene (reference sequence). This CDR3 region has 14 residues. CDR3 sequence: CASRWGTGFDGYTF. In DNA, the CDR3 is TGTGCCAGTAGGTGGGGGACAGGATTCGATGGCTACACCTTC.

The chain carries TRBV5-1 and TRBJ2-1; maybe TRBD2 (5 bases). Germline V gene lookup returns CDR1 SGHRS and CDR2 YFSETQ. Trimming left V 2 bases short and J 3 bases short, with 24 bases between. The CDR3 consists of 19 residues. CDR3 sequence: CASSFPAEYPHGDYNEQFF. CDR3 coding DNA: TGCGCCAGCAGCTTTCCAGCGGAGTACCCCCATGGGGACTACAATGAGCAGTTCTTC.

Comments on this clone: Since no conserved phenylalanine or tryptophan closes the CDR3, a read error is the likely cause. The chain couples TRBV10-2 to TRBJ2-7; 9 bases match TRBD1. Unmatched junction bases numbered 10, after V lost 3 bases and J lost 7 bases. This CDR3 comprises 15 residues. Germline CDR1 reads WSHSY; CDR2 reads SAAADI. The CDR3 loop reads CASSETGTGSGEQYL. The DNA for the CDR3 is TGCGCCAGCAGTGAAACCGGGACAGGGAGCGGGGAGCAGTACCTC.

V and J are TRBV5-1 and TRBJ2-2, with 10 bases identical to TRBD1. The CDR3 is 18 amino acids. Germline assignment: CDR1 SGHRS and CDR2 YFSETQ. V trimming: 4 bases; J trimming: 6 bases; junction bases outside the gene matches: 15. CDR3 sequence: CASSPTSGTGVASGELFF. The DNA for the CDR3 is TGCGCCAGCAGCCCGACCTCCGGGACAGGGGTAGCCTCCGGGGAGCTGTTTTTT.

In its sample, this clone was seen a few times. The chain uses TRBV7-9 and TRBJ1-5, with unresolved D. Looked up from germline, CDR1 is SEHNR and CDR2 is FQNEAQ (reference sequence). The CDR3 loop spans 12 amino acids. The V end was cut by 3 bases, the J end by 4 bases, with 4 bases between. This CDR3 is CASSFPNQPQHF. The DNA of the CDR3 is TGTGCCAGCAGCTTCCCAAATCAGCCCCAGCATTTT.

The chain is built from TRBV13 and TRBJ2-1, with 13 nucleotides matching TRBD2. Germline lookup yields CDR1 PRHDT and CDR2 FYEKMQ (reference sequence). V shed 7 bases, J shed 8 bases, and the junction held 8 bases outside the gene matches. CDR3 size: 15 residues. CDR3 nucleotides: TGTGCCAGCACCTCCGGGACTAGCGGGATCTATGAGCAGTTCTTC. Translation gives CASTSGTSGIYEQFF.

The chain is built from TRBV5-1 and TRBJ2-1, with D tentatively TRBD1 (6 bases). The CDR3 is 14 residues long. The germline V gene has CDR1 SGHRS and CDR2 YFSETQ. Trimming removed 5 bases from V and 8 bases from J, with 17 bases in between. CDR3 sequence reads: CASRLSQGNYEQFF. CDR3 sequence (DNA): TGCGCCAGCAGGTTGAGTCAGGGGAACTATGAGCAGTTCTTC.

This clone was observed a single time. This rearrangement joins TRBV9 to TRBJ2-1, with 7 bases lining up with TRBD2. CDR3 length equals 17 residues. V shed 0 bases and J 1 base; nucleotides not matched to a gene: 7. Germline V lookup: CDR1 SGDLS, CDR2 YYNGEE. CDR3 DNA: TGTGCCAGCAGCGTAGGGGGAGGGACTGGGTCCTACAATGAGCAGTTCTTC. It translates to CASSVGGGTGSYNEQFF.

The DNA of the CDR3 is TGTGCCAGCAGCTCCTCGGGGGTTCAAGGCTACACCTTC. Amino acids: CASSSSGVQGYTF. The chain links TRBV7-9 to TRBJ1-2; TRBD1 might be the D (5 bases). The CDR3 covers 13 residues. V was cut by 4 bases and J by 8 bases, with 14 bases left in between. Germline loops: CDR1 SEHNR, CDR2 FQNEAQ (reference sequence). Complete variable domain (other parts from reference TRBV7-9 and TRBJ1-2): DTGVSQNPRHKITKRGQNVTFRCDPISEHNRLYWYRQTLGQGPEFLTYFQNEAQLEKSRLLSDRFSAERPKGSFSTLEIQRTEQGDSAMYLCASSSSGVQGYTFGSGTRLTVV.

The chain links TRBV6-6 to TRBJ1-2, with unresolved D. Germline lookup yields CDR1 MNHNY and CDR2 SVGAGI (reference sequence). Trimming removed 2 bases from V and 2 bases from J, with 9 bases in between. The CDR3 covers 14 residues. Here the CDR3 reads CASSYGQSNYGYTF. Written as DNA, the CDR3 is TGTGCCAGCAGTTACGGCCAGTCCAACTATGGCTACACCTTC.

This sequence joins TRBV7-3 and TRBJ2-1; the D gene is possibly TRBD2 (5 bases). Germline loops: CDR1 SGHTA, CDR2 FQGTGA. CDR3 size: 14 residues. Trimming took off 3 bases at V and 1 base at J, with 7 bases between the two ends. This CDR3 reads CASSFSGSYNEQFF. The CDR3 DNA reads as TGTGCCAGCAGCTTCAGCGGTTCCTACAATGAGCAGTTCTTC.

The chain joins TRBV28 to TRBJ2-7; D gene ambiguous. V was trimmed by 3 bases and J by 1 base, leaving 22 bases between them. CDR1 MDHEN and CDR2 SYDVKM come from the germline V gene. The CDR3 is 18 amino acids. The CDR3 loop is CASSLRNTSPSFSYEQYF. The CDR3 DNA is TGTGCCAGCAGTTTGAGGAACACTTCACCTTCTTTTTCCTACGAGCAGTACTTC. The variable domain in full, completed from reference TRBV28 and TRBJ2-7, reads DVKVTQSSRYLVKRTGEKVFLECVQDMDHENMFWYRQDPGLGLRLIYFSYDVKMKEKGDIPEGYSVSREKKERFSLILESASTNQTSMYLCASSLRNTSPSFSYEQYFGPGTRLTVT.